This TCR beta chain was identified during a study of identical twins. Points from the study as a whole: With beta out-of-frame sequences, excess sharing by twins was weaker. Abundant beta clonotypes from cord blood had fewer insertions, unlike memory repertoires, which showed none. Compared with models, monozygotic twins showed more out-of-frame TCR alpha sharing.

This clonotype was recorded many times. What it recognizes is unknown. The CDR3 extends over 16 amino acids. Per the germline V gene, CDR1 is LGHNA and CDR2 is YSLEER. V lost 3 bases and J lost 3, with 14 bases in between. Healthy Caucasians, and only they, were the donors. MiXCR, applied by TCRdb to the 5' RACE reads, yields one record per CDR3 protein. The sample has 420,000 or so distinct CDR3 sequences; approximately 17% are singletons. The chain has TRBV4-3 and TRBJ2-2, with a possible D match to TRBD2 (5 bases). The receptor was derived from a man in his fifties in good health. Sequencing used naive T cells sorted from blood. The CDR3 DNA reads TGCGCCAGCAGCCAGGCGCCGGGATCCCACACCGGGGAGCTGTTTTTT. Its protein product is CASSQAPGSHTGELFF.